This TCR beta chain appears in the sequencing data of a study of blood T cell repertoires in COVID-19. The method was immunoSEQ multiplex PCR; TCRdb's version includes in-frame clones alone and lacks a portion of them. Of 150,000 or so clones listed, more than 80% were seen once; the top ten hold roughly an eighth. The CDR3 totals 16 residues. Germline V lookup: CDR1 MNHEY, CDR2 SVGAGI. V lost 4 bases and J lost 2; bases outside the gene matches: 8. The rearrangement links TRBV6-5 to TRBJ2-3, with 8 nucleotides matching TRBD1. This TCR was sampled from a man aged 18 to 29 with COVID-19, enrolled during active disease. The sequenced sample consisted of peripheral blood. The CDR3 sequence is CASSSRQGRFTDTQYF. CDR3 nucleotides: TGTGCCAGCAGTTCCCGACAGGGGAGGTTCACAGATACGCAGTATTTT.